These T cell receptor beta chains were read from a single sample in a study of T-cell memory formation after mild COVID-19. TCRdb analysed the 5' RACE reads with MiXCR anew, one entry per CDR3 protein. The data contain 65,000 to 95,000 distinct CDR3 sequences, 13% of them singletons. Input material: PBMCs or a T cell subset sorted from them (not recorded which). Receptors originate from a man aged 18 to 30 who had mild COVID-19 (a few samples of this study predate the infection). Cell type and time point are not known. Both conserved end residues are part of each CDR3. The D gene is left open where the match is weak. Size is stated for part of the rows, as once, few or many counts, or as a class when the clone is expanded.

j_gene | abundance | d_gene | v_gene | CDR3nt | CDR3aa
TRBJ1-4 | . | TRBD1 | TRBV7-2 | TGTGACAGCAGCCTCCGACAGGGAGCCTCAACTAATGAAAAACTGTTTTTT | CDSSLRQGASTNEKLFF
TRBJ1-1 | . | . | TRBV7-9 | TGTGCCAGCAGCTTATCTGCTGCGATGAACACTGAAGCTTTCTTT | CASSLSAAMNTEAFF
TRBJ1-2 | . | . | TRBV7-2 | TGTGCCAGCAGCTTCACCGGAGACTATGGCTACACCTTC | CASSFTGDYGYTF
TRBJ1-1 | . | . | TRBV5-1 | TGCGCCAGCAGCTTGACAGTAGTTGACACTGAAGCTTTCTTT | CASSLTVVDTEAFF
TRBJ2-7 | many | . | TRBV21-1 | TGTGCCAGCAGCAAGGACGAGGGCTCCTACGAGCAGTACTTC | CASSKDEGSYEQYF
TRBJ1-2 | few | . | TRBV15 | TGTGCCACCAGCAGACAAAACTTAGAGTATGGCTACACCTTC | CATSRQNLEYGYTF
TRBJ2-3 | many | TRBD1 | TRBV5-1 | TGCGCCAGCAGCCCCAGGGGGAGCACAGATACGCAGTATTTT | CASSPRGSTDTQYF
TRBJ1-2 | many | TRBD1 | TRBV12-3/TRBV12-4 | TGTGCCAGCACCCTGGGACAGTTCTATGGCTACACCTTC | CASTLGQFYGYTF
TRBJ1-2 | few | . | TRBV7-9 | TGTGCCAGCAGCCCCGGGGCCCACGGCTACACCTTC | CASSPGAHGYTF
TRBJ2-7 | few | TRBD2 | TRBV4-2 | TGTGCCAGCAGCCAAGGAGCAGCGGGACGGAACGAGCAGTACTTC | CASSQGAAGRNEQYF